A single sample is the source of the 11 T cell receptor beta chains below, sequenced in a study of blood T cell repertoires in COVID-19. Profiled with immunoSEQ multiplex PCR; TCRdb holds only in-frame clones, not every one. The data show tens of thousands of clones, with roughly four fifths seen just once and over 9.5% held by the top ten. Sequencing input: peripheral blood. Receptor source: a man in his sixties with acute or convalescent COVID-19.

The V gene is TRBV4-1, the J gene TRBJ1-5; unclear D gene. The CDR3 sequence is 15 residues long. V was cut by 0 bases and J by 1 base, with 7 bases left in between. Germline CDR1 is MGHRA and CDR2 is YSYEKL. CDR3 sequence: CASSQDSRSNQPQHF. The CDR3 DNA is TGCGCCAGCAGCCAAGATTCGAGGAGCAATCAGCCCCAGCATTTT.

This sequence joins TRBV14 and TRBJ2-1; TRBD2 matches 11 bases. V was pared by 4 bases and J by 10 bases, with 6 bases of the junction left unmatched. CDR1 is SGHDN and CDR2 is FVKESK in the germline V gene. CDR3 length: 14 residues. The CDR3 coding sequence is TGTGCCAGCAGCCCGGGACTAGCGGTTAGAGAGCAGTTCTTC. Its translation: CASSPGLAVREQFF.

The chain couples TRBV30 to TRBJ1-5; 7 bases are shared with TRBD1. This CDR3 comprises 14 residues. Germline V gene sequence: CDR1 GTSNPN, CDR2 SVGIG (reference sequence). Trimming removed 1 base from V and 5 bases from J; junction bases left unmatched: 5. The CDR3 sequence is CAWSGLQGDQPQHF. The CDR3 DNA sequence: TGTGCCTGGAGTGGTCTTCAGGGGGATCAGCCCCAGCATTTT.

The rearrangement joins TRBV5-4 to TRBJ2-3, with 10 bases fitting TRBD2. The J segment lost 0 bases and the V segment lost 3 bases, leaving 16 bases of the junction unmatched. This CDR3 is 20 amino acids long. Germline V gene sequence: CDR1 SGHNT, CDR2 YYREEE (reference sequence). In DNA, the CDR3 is TGTGCCAGCAGCTGGGTACAGGGTACTAGCGGGGCACTTAGCACAGATACGCAGTATTTT. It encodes CASSWVQGTSGALSTDTQYF.

CDR3 sequence reads: CASSKFFETGAYEQYF. CDR3 sequence (DNA): TGTGCCAGTAGTAAATTTTTTGAGACAGGGGCCTACGAGCAGTACTTC. This rearrangement joins TRBV19 to TRBJ2-7; TRBD1 matches 8 bases. CDR3 length: 16 amino acids. V was clipped by 4 bases and J by 2 bases; unmatched bases: 10. From germline, CDR1 is LNHDA and CDR2 SQIVND (reference sequence).

The CDR3 coding sequence is TGTGCCAGCAGCTTAGCGTCAGCGGGGGACACCGGGGAGCTGTTTTTT. Protein product: CASSLASAGDTGELFF. The gene calls are TRBV7-2 and TRBJ2-2; 8 nucleotides agree with TRBD2. This CDR3 contains 16 residues. V trimming: 0 bases; J trimming: 3 bases; junction bases outside the gene matches: 3. CDR1 is SGHTA and CDR2 is FQGNSA in the germline V gene.

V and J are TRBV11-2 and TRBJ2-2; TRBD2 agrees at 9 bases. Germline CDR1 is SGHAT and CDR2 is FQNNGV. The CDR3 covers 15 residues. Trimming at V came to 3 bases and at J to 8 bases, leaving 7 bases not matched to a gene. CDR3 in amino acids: CASSFLSGSEGELFF. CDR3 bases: TGTGCCAGCAGCTTTCTTAGCGGGAGTGAGGGGGAGCTGTTTTTT.

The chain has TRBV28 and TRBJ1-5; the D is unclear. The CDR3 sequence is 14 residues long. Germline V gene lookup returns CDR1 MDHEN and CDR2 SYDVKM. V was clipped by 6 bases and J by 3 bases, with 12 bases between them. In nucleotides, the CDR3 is TGTGCCAGCAGCCTTCCGGGATTCAATCAGCCCCAGCATTTT. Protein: CASSLPGFNQPQHF.

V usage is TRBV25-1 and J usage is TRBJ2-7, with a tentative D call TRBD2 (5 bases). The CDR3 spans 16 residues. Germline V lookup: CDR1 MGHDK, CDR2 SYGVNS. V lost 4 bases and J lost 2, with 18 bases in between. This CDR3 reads CASSANTAGVAYEQYF. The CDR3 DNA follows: TGTGCCAGCAGTGCCAACACGGCCGGGGTTGCCTACGAGCAGTACTTC.

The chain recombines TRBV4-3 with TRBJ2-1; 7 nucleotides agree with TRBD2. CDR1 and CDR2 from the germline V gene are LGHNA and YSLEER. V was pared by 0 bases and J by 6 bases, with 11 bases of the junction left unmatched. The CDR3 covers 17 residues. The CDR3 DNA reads TGCGCCAGCAGCCAAGATCGGATGGCGGGAGCTTCCAATGAGCAGTTCTTC. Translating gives CASSQDRMAGASNEQFF.

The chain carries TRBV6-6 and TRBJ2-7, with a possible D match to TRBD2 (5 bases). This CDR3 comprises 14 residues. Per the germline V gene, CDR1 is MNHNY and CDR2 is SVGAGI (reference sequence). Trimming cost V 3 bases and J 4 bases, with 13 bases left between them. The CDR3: CASSYLVGGYEQYF. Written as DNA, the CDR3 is TGTGCCAGCAGTTATTTGGTCGGCGGGTACGAGCAGTACTTC.